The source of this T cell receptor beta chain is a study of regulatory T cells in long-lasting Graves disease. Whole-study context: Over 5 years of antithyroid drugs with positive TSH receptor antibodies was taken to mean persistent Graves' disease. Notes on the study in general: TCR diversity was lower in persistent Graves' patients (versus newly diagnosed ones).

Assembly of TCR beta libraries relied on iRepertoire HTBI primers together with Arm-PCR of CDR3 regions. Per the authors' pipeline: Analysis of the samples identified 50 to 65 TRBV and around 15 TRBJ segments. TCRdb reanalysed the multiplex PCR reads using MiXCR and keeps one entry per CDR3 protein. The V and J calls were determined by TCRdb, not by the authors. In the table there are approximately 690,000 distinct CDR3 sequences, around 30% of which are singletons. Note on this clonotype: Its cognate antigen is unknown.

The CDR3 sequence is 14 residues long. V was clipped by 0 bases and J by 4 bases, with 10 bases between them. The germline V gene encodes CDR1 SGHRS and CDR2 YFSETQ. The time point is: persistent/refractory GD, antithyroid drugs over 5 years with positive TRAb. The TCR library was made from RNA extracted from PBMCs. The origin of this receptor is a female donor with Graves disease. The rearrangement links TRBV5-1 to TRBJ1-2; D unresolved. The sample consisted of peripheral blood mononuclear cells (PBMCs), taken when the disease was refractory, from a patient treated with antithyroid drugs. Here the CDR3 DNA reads TGCGCCAGCAGCTTGGGCCAGACCGGCTATGGCTACACCTTC. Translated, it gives CASSLGQTGYGYTF.